This is a list of T cell receptor beta chains from one sample in a study of T cell responses to AZD1222 COVID-19 vaccine. Clones were sequenced by immunoSEQ multiplex PCR, and TCRdb holds only the in-frame ones, with some missing. The sample holds 100,000 to 150,000 clones, roughly 90% seen once. The sample here was peripheral blood, taken on day 0 of AZD1222 vaccination. These receptors came from an adult in good health. CDR3s include the opening cysteine and the closing phenylalanine or tryptophan. A D gene is named only where the DNA matches it firmly. The size of a clone is reported for some rows only, either as once, few or many, or as a class for expanded clones.

J: TRBJ2-1; D: .; V: TRBV7-7; size: .; DNA: TGTGCTAGCAGCTCTATGAGTGGCGGTTACAATGAGCAGTTCTTC; CDR3: CASSSMSGGYNEQFF
J: TRBJ2-2; D: .; V: TRBV5-1; size: once; DNA: TGCGCCAGCAGACCTCTCCGGGATTTAGCCGGGGAGCTGTTTTTT; CDR3: CASRPLRDLAGELFF
J: TRBJ2-1; D: TRBD1; V: TRBV6-2/TRBV6-3; size: .; DNA: TGTGCCAGCAGCGAACAGGGCGGGACAGGGTTCAATGAGCAGTTCTTC; CDR3: CASSEQGGTGFNEQFF
J: TRBJ2-7; D: .; V: TRBV7-9; size: .; DNA: TGTGCCGGGAACAGGGTGGAGACAGGAAGGCCGACCTACGAGCAGTACTTC; CDR3: CAGNRVETGRPTYEQYF
J: TRBJ2-2; D: .; V: TRBV5-1; size: .; DNA: TGCGCCAGCAGGTGGGGACGGGGCCCCGGGGAGCTGTTTTTT; CDR3: CASRWGRGPGELFF
J: TRBJ2-1; D: .; V: TRBV6-5; size: .; DNA: TGTGCCAGCGGGGGCCCACGAGAGCAGTTCTTC; CDR3: CASGGPREQFF
J: TRBJ2-5; D: TRBD1; V: TRBV4-2; size: .; DNA: TGTGCCAGCAGCACTAGGACAGGGGCCCAAGAGACCCAGTACTTC; CDR3: CASSTRTGAQETQYF
J: TRBJ2-3; D: .; V: TRBV7-3; size: .; DNA: TGTGCCAGCAGGGGCGATAGCACAGATACGCAGTATTTT; CDR3: CASRGDSTDTQYF
J: TRBJ1-6; D: .; V: TRBV19; size: few; DNA: TGTGCCAGTAGTCCACTGGCGGGGAGCTCCTATAATTCACCCCTCCACTTT; CDR3: CASSPLAGSSYNSPLHF
J: TRBJ2-2; D: .; V: TRBV7-3; size: .; DNA: TGTGCCAGCAGCCCCCCATCGTCCGGGGAGCTGTTTTTT; CDR3: CASSPPSSGELFF
J: TRBJ1-5; D: TRBD1; V: TRBV6-5; size: .; DNA: TGTGCCAGCAGCGGACAGGGGGACGATCAGCCCCAGCATTTT; CDR3: CASSGQGDDQPQHF
J: TRBJ2-3; D: TRBD1; V: TRBV7-8; size: .; DNA: TGTGCCAGCAGCTTAGCGAACAGGGGGCTGGCAGATACGCAGTATTTT; CDR3: CASSLANRGLADTQYF
J: TRBJ2-5; D: .; V: TRBV10-3; size: .; DNA: TGTGCCACGGGACTTCAAGAGACCCAGTACTTC; CDR3: CATGLQETQYF
J: TRBJ2-7; D: TRBD2; V: TRBV10-3; size: few; DNA: TGTGCCATCAGTGAGGGACTAGCAGAGCAGTACTTC; CDR3: CAISEGLAEQYF
J: TRBJ1-2; D: .; V: TRBV19; size: .; DNA: TGTGCCAGTGCCTTTCTGGACTATGGCTACACCTTC; CDR3: CASAFLDYGYTF
J: TRBJ2-6; D: .; V: TRBV21-1; size: once; DNA: TGTGCCAGCAGCTATGTTTGGGACAGGGCGCCCTCTGGGGCCAACGTCCTGACTTTC; CDR3: CASSYVWDRAPSGANVLTF
J: TRBJ2-3; D: .; V: TRBV2; size: once; DNA: TGTGCCAGCAGTGACTCCCCAGCAGATACGCAGTATTTT; CDR3: CASSDSPADTQYF
J: TRBJ2-2; D: .; V: TRBV6-5; size: .; DNA: TGTGCCAGCAGTTACGACAGATCTGCCACCGGGGAGCTGTTTTTT; CDR3: CASSYDRSATGELFF
J: TRBJ1-3; D: .; V: TRBV7-9; size: .; DNA: TGTGCCAGCAGCCCGTACACGGGAAACACCATATATTTT; CDR3: CASSPYTGNTIYF
J: TRBJ1-1; D: .; V: TRBV7-9; size: medium-sized; DNA: TGTGCCAGCAGCTCCGGCTCCGCGGGGATAGCTTTCTTT; CDR3: CASSSGSAGIAFF
J: TRBJ1-5; D: .; V: TRBV12-3/TRBV12-4; size: .; DNA: TGTGCCAGCAGCCCGGGTTCAACCCGTCCCCATTTT; CDR3: CASSPGSTRPHF
J: TRBJ2-7; D: .; V: TRBV5-1; size: .; DNA: TGCGCCAGCAGCCCCGCTTCGAGACAGGACTACTACGAGCAGTACTTC; CDR3: CASSPASRQDYYEQYF
J: TRBJ1-2; D: TRBD1; V: TRBV6-5; size: .; DNA: TGTGCCAGCAGTTACGGGGGGACAGGGGGCTATGGCTACACCTTC; CDR3: CASSYGGTGGYGYTF
J: TRBJ1-1; D: .; V: TRBV14; size: .; DNA: TGTGCCAGCAGCCCAGAGGGACGGGGGCGAACGAACACTGAAGCTTTCTTT; CDR3: CASSPEGRGRTNTEAFF
J: TRBJ2-2; D: TRBD2; V: TRBV3-1/TRBV3-2; size: .; DNA: TGTGCCAGCAGCCAATGGGGCTTAGCGGGGGCGAACACCGGGGAGCTGTTTTTT; CDR3: CASSQWGLAGANTGELFF
J: TRBJ1-5; D: .; V: TRBV7-2; size: .; DNA: TGTGCCAGCAGCTTCCCCAATCAGCCCCAGCATTTT; CDR3: CASSFPNQPQHF
J: TRBJ1-3; D: TRBD1; V: TRBV6-5; size: .; DNA: TGTGCCAGCCCGGACAGGGTAGGAAACACCATATATTTT; CDR3: CASPDRVGNTIYF
J: TRBJ1-2; D: .; V: TRBV6-5; size: .; DNA: TGTGCCAGCAGTCGGGGGGCCAACTATGGCTACACCTTC; CDR3: CASSRGANYGYTF
J: TRBJ2-6; D: .; V: TRBV9; size: .; DNA: TGTGCCAGCAGCGTTGGGGGAGGGGCCAACGTCCTGACTTTC; CDR3: CASSVGGGANVLTF
J: TRBJ1-3; D: .; V: TRBV15; size: .; DNA: TGTGCCACCAGCCCCCGGTTGGGGGTCTCTGGAAACACCATATATTTT; CDR3: CATSPRLGVSGNTIYF